This T cell receptor (beta chain) is drawn from a study of control samples from healthy donors and cancer patients. Repertoires were generated with immunoSEQ multiplex PCR, while TCRdb's copy carries only in-frame clones and drops some. The table records more than 95,000 clones, roughly 87% of them present only once. CDR1 and CDR2 (germline): MNHEY, SVGEGT. V was clipped by 2 bases and J by 5 bases; unmatched bases: 16. This CDR3 comprises 18 residues. The sequenced sample consisted of blood. The V call is TRBV6-2 or TRBV6-3, the J call TRBJ2-3; 7 bases are a match to TRBD2. The receptor comes from a young man in good health. The CDR3 coding sequence is TGTGCCAGCAGTTACCCCGATAAGGGCGGGAGATTCAAAGATACGCAGTATTTT. It encodes CASSYPDKGGRFKDTQYF.